This T cell receptor beta chain was identified in a study of CD8 T cells in Susac syndrome. With random hexamers, reverse transcription was performed on about 0.5 to 1 ug of RNA. Via MiXCR, TCRdb re-called the immunoSEQ multiplex PCR reads, giving one row per CDR3 protein. The sample has tens of thousands of distinct CDR3 sequences, around 94% seen once. The study used healthy donors as controls matched for age and sex. Sequencing was performed on CD8+ T cells from PBMCs. The TCR comes from a human donor in good health.

The DNA for the CDR3 is TGCGCCAGCAGCCAAGACGGCCCGCAGGGCGTCTCCTACGAGCAGTACTTC. Its protein is CASSQDGPQGVSYEQYF. This sequence joins TRBV4-3 and TRBJ2-7; tentatively, D is TRBD1 (5 bases). With 0 bases removed from V and 0 bases from J, the gap between germline ends came to 15 bases. The CDR3 is made up of 17 amino acids. CDR1 and CDR2 from the germline V gene are LGHNA and YSLEER.